This is a list of T cell receptor beta chains from one sample in a study of technical replicates of blood from a handful of donors. Method: immunoSEQ multiplex PCR; TCRdb's copy keeps in-frame clones and lacks some. The table lists 75,000 to 95,000 clones, around 90% of them singletons. The sample comprised T cells isolated from PBMCs. The origin of the receptors is a human donor in good health. Both conserved end residues are part of each CDR3. Each record gives: V gene, clone size, J gene, CDR3 length, D gene, CDR3 protein, CDR3 DNA. The D gene is left open where the match is weak. Only some rows state a clone size, as once, few, many or a class for expanded clones.

v_gene: TRBV5-1; abundance: NA; j_gene: TRBJ2-7; len: 14; d_gene: TRBD1; CDR3aa: CASTLTGVRDEQYF; CDR3nt: TGCGCCAGCACGCTGACAGGGGTCCGTGACGAGCAGTACTTC
v_gene: TRBV4-1; abundance: NA; j_gene: TRBJ2-3; len: 17; d_gene: NA; CDR3aa: CASSQDRRGSRTDTQYF; CDR3nt: TGCGCCAGCAGCCAAGATCGGCGAGGGAGCCGCACAGATACGCAGTATTTT
v_gene: TRBV7-9; abundance: NA; j_gene: TRBJ2-7; len: 15; d_gene: TRBD1; CDR3aa: CASSPKRTGAYEQYF; CDR3nt: TGTGCCAGCAGCCCCAAAAGGACAGGGGCCTACGAGCAGTACTTC
v_gene: TRBV11-2; abundance: NA; j_gene: TRBJ1-6; len: 16; d_gene: TRBD1; CDR3aa: CASSSPLRDRGSPLHF; CDR3nt: TGTGCCAGCAGCTCCCCCCTCCGGGACAGGGGTTCACCCCTCCACTTT
v_gene: TRBV30; abundance: NA; j_gene: TRBJ1-5; len: 16; d_gene: NA; CDR3aa: CAWKKETEASNQPQHF; CDR3nt: TGTGCCTGGAAAAAAGAGACAGAAGCTAGCAATCAGCCCCAGCATTTT
v_gene: TRBV14; abundance: NA; j_gene: TRBJ2-7; len: 14; d_gene: TRBD2; CDR3aa: CASSPSGGRYEQYF; CDR3nt: TGTGCCAGCAGCCCTAGCGGGGGACGCTACGAGCAGTACTTC
v_gene: TRBV27; abundance: NA; j_gene: TRBJ2-1; len: 15; d_gene: TRBD1; CDR3aa: CASSFGTGDFNEQFF; CDR3nt: TGTGCCAGCAGTTTCGGGACAGGGGACTTCAATGAGCAGTTCTTC
v_gene: TRBV10-1; abundance: NA; j_gene: TRBJ2-3; len: 18; d_gene: TRBD1; CDR3aa: CASSEIKGQGARTDTQYF; CDR3nt: TGCGCCAGCAGTGAGATAAAGGGACAGGGGGCCCGAACAGATACGCAGTATTTT
v_gene: TRBV7-8; abundance: NA; j_gene: TRBJ2-2; len: 17; d_gene: TRBD2; CDR3aa: CASSLLGSAGATGELFF; CDR3nt: TGTGCCAGCAGCTTACTGGGTTCTGCGGGAGCAACCGGGGAGCTGTTTTTT
v_gene: TRBV2; abundance: NA; j_gene: TRBJ2-1; len: 15; d_gene: TRBD2; CDR3aa: CASGGTSGMYNEQFF; CDR3nt: TGTGCCAGTGGGGGGACTAGCGGGATGTACAATGAGCAGTTCTTC
v_gene: TRBV2; abundance: NA; j_gene: TRBJ1-1; len: 12; d_gene: NA; CDR3aa: CASNGHRAEAFF; CDR3nt: TGTGCCAGCAATGGTCACAGGGCGGAAGCTTTCTTT
v_gene: TRBV5-4; abundance: once; j_gene: TRBJ1-1; len: 15; d_gene: TRBD1; CDR3aa: CASSPGTGLDTEAFF; CDR3nt: TGTGCCAGCAGCCCCGGGACAGGGTTAGACACGGAAGCTTTCTTT
v_gene: TRBV27; abundance: NA; j_gene: TRBJ1-5; len: 16; d_gene: NA; CDR3aa: CASRTLRTDSNQPQHF; CDR3nt: TGTGCCAGCAGAACCCTTAGGACGGACTCCAATCAGCCCCAGCATTTT
v_gene: TRBV5-1; abundance: once; j_gene: TRBJ1-3; len: 14; d_gene: TRBD1; CDR3aa: CASSLTGYGNTIYF; CDR3nt: TGCGCCAGCAGTCTGACAGGGTATGGAAACACCATATATTTT
v_gene: TRBV6-1; abundance: NA; j_gene: TRBJ2-2; len: 15; d_gene: NA; CDR3aa: CASRVRGIDTGELFF; CDR3nt: TGTGCCAGCAGGGTAAGAGGGATAGACACCGGGGAGCTGTTTTTT
v_gene: TRBV2; abundance: NA; j_gene: TRBJ1-5; len: 13; d_gene: NA; CDR3aa: CASSVSGNQPQHF; CDR3nt: TGTGCCAGCAGTGTAAGCGGCAATCAGCCCCAGCATTTT
v_gene: TRBV2; abundance: NA; j_gene: TRBJ2-5; len: 15; d_gene: TRBD2; CDR3aa: CASRETSGGLETQYF; CDR3nt: TGTGCCAGCAGGGAGACTAGCGGGGGGCTCGAGACCCAGTACTTC
v_gene: TRBV28; abundance: NA; j_gene: TRBJ2-7; len: 17; d_gene: NA; CDR3aa: CASSSLWTASSSYEQYF; CDR3nt: TGTGCCAGCAGTTCACTTTGGACAGCTTCTAGCTCCTACGAGCAGTACTTC
v_gene: TRBV19; abundance: few; j_gene: TRBJ2-7; len: 15; d_gene: TRBD1; CDR3aa: CASSEPGQGSYEQYF; CDR3nt: TGTGCCAGTAGTGAACCGGGACAGGGGTCCTACGAGCAGTACTTC
v_gene: TRBV29-1; abundance: NA; j_gene: TRBJ2-7; len: 16; d_gene: TRBD2; CDR3aa: CSVEFSWTSGTGEQYF; CDR3nt: TGCAGCGTTGAATTTTCGTGGACTAGCGGTACGGGGGAGCAGTACTTC
v_gene: TRBV11-3; abundance: NA; j_gene: TRBJ2-7; len: 12; d_gene: TRBD1; CDR3aa: CASSPPDRVQYF; CDR3nt: TGTGCCAGCAGCCCTCCCGACAGGGTCCAGTACTTC
v_gene: TRBV6-6; abundance: NA; j_gene: TRBJ2-2; len: 16; d_gene: NA; CDR3aa: CASSYPGGPNTGELFF; CDR3nt: TGTGCCAGCAGTTATCCGGGGGGCCCCAACACCGGGGAGCTGTTTTTT
v_gene: TRBV7-2; abundance: once; j_gene: TRBJ1-6; len: 13; d_gene: TRBD1; CDR3aa: CASTTGGRSPLHF; CDR3nt: TGTGCCAGCACGACAGGGGGCCGGTCACCCCTCCACTTT
v_gene: TRBV11-3; abundance: few; j_gene: TRBJ2-7; len: 15; d_gene: TRBD1; CDR3aa: CASSAGQAAGREQYF; CDR3nt: TGTGCCAGCAGCGCGGGACAGGCGGCGGGGAGGGAGCAGTACTTC
v_gene: TRBV4-2; abundance: NA; j_gene: TRBJ2-7; len: 14; d_gene: TRBD1; CDR3aa: CASSRDRNADEQYF; CDR3nt: TGTGCCAGCAGCCGGGACAGGAATGCGGACGAGCAGTACTTC
v_gene: TRBV6-5; abundance: NA; j_gene: TRBJ2-1; len: 14; d_gene: NA; CDR3aa: CASSHGMLYNEQFF; CDR3nt: TGTGCCAGCAGCCACGGTATGCTTTACAATGAGCAGTTCTTC
v_gene: TRBV27; abundance: NA; j_gene: TRBJ2-7; len: 15; d_gene: NA; CDR3aa: CASSHPAGSYNEQYF; CDR3nt: TGTGCCAGCAGCCATCCCGCGGGCAGTTATAACGAGCAGTACTTC
v_gene: TRBV2; abundance: NA; j_gene: TRBJ2-3; len: 13; d_gene: NA; CDR3aa: CAGEDLGTDTQYF; CDR3nt: TGTGCCGGGGAGGACTTAGGCACAGATACGCAGTATTTT
v_gene: TRBV19; abundance: NA; j_gene: TRBJ1-3; len: 15; d_gene: TRBD1; CDR3aa: CASSPRQGPGNTIYF; CDR3nt: TGTGCCAGTAGTCCGCGACAGGGGCCTGGAAACACCATATATTTT
v_gene: TRBV27; abundance: NA; j_gene: TRBJ1-5; len: 16; d_gene: TRBD1; CDR3aa: CASSPVGRGGNQPQHF; CDR3nt: TGTGCCAGCAGTCCCGTAGGCAGGGGGGGCAATCAGCCCCAGCATTTT
v_gene: TRBV5-4; abundance: NA; j_gene: TRBJ1-1; len: 12; d_gene: NA; CDR3aa: CASSEMNTEAFF; CDR3nt: TGTGCCAGCAGCGAGATGAACACTGAAGCTTTCTTT
v_gene: TRBV28; abundance: few; j_gene: TRBJ2-2; len: 14; d_gene: NA; CDR3aa: CASSSVTGAGELFF; CDR3nt: TGTGCCAGCAGTTCGGTGACGGGGGCCGGGGAGCTGTTTTTT
v_gene: TRBV19; abundance: NA; j_gene: TRBJ1-5; len: 16; d_gene: TRBD1; CDR3aa: CASSIQGAGGNQPQHF; CDR3nt: TGTGCCAGTAGTATACAGGGGGCAGGTGGCAATCAGCCCCAGCATTTT
v_gene: TRBV11-2; abundance: NA; j_gene: TRBJ2-5; len: 12; d_gene: NA; CDR3aa: CASSPSRETQYF; CDR3nt: TGTGCCAGCAGCCCCTCCAGGGAGACCCAGTACTTC
v_gene: TRBV9; abundance: few; j_gene: TRBJ1-1; len: 14; d_gene: NA; CDR3aa: CASTSGNMNTEAFF; CDR3nt: TGTGCCAGCACCTCAGGCAACATGAACACTGAAGCTTTCTTT
v_gene: TRBV19; abundance: NA; j_gene: TRBJ1-2; len: 14; d_gene: TRBD1; CDR3aa: CASSTTGTGGARTF; CDR3nt: TGTGCCAGTAGTACCACCGGGACAGGGGGCGCCAGGACCTTC
v_gene: TRBV5-6; abundance: NA; j_gene: TRBJ2-3; len: 15; d_gene: TRBD2; CDR3aa: CASSLTSGSTDTQYF; CDR3nt: TGTGCCAGCAGCTTGACTAGCGGTAGCACAGATACGCAGTATTTT
v_gene: TRBV19; abundance: NA; j_gene: TRBJ2-1; len: 14; d_gene: TRBD2; CDR3aa: CASRLAGYYNEQFF; CDR3nt: TGTGCCAGTAGACTAGCGGGATACTACAATGAGCAGTTCTTC
v_gene: TRBV5-1; abundance: NA; j_gene: TRBJ2-3; len: 16; d_gene: NA; CDR3aa: CASSLDLGTSTDTQYF; CDR3nt: TGCGCCAGCAGCTTGGATCTGGGGACAAGCACAGATACGCAGTATTTT
v_gene: TRBV28; abundance: NA; j_gene: TRBJ2-7; len: 13; d_gene: TRBD2; CDR3aa: CASTRLAGDEQYF; CDR3nt: TGTGCCAGCACGAGACTAGCGGGGGACGAGCAGTACTTC
v_gene: TRBV15; abundance: NA; j_gene: TRBJ2-5; len: 20; d_gene: TRBD2; CDR3aa: CATSRESWASGTMYQETQYF; CDR3nt: TGTGCCACCAGCAGAGAGAGTTGGGCTAGCGGGACGATGTACCAAGAGACCCAGTACTTC
v_gene: TRBV18; abundance: NA; j_gene: TRBJ2-7; len: 16; d_gene: NA; CDR3aa: CASSPRTTGTTYEQYF; CDR3nt: TGTGCCAGCTCACCTCGGACCACAGGGACTACCTACGAGCAGTACTTC
v_gene: TRBV15; abundance: NA; j_gene: TRBJ1-5; len: 17; d_gene: NA; CDR3aa: CATSRDRGSGVGQPQHF; CDR3nt: TGTGCCACCAGCAGAGATCGGGGCAGCGGGGTGGGTCAGCCCCAGCATTTT
v_gene: TRBV5-4; abundance: NA; j_gene: TRBJ1-2; len: 13; d_gene: NA; CDR3aa: CASRLAGAYGYTF; CDR3nt: TGTGCCAGCAGGCTAGCGGGAGCCTATGGCTACACCTTC
v_gene: TRBV5-6; abundance: NA; j_gene: TRBJ2-5; len: 15; d_gene: NA; CDR3aa: CASSSPDRGQETQYF; CDR3nt: TGTGCCAGCAGCTCGCCGGATAGGGGGCAAGAGACCCAGTACTTC
v_gene: TRBV7-7; abundance: once; j_gene: TRBJ2-5; len: 15; d_gene: TRBD2; CDR3aa: CASSLAAGGLETQYF; CDR3nt: TGTGCTAGCAGCTTAGCAGCGGGGGGACTAGAGACCCAGTACTTC
v_gene: TRBV15; abundance: NA; j_gene: TRBJ1-1; len: 12; d_gene: NA; CDR3aa: CATSRETDEAFF; CDR3nt: TGTGCCACCAGCAGAGAGACAGATGAAGCTTTCTTT
v_gene: TRBV28; abundance: NA; j_gene: TRBJ2-7; len: 10; d_gene: TRBD2; CDR3aa: CATLAGEQYF; CDR3nt: TGTGCCACTTTAGCGGGCGAGCAGTACTTC
v_gene: TRBV7-9; abundance: NA; j_gene: TRBJ2-7; len: 14; d_gene: TRBD1; CDR3aa: CASSPDRLTYEQYF; CDR3nt: TGTGCCAGCAGCCCGGACAGGTTGACCTACGAGCAGTACTTC
v_gene: TRBV29-1; abundance: NA; j_gene: TRBJ1-3; len: 18; d_gene: TRBD1; CDR3aa: CSVEDGGQGSFAGNTIYF; CDR3nt: TGCAGCGTTGAAGATGGCGGACAGGGGTCTTTCGCTGGAAACACCATATATTTT
v_gene: TRBV4-1; abundance: few; j_gene: TRBJ1-5; len: 16; d_gene: NA; CDR3aa: CASSQDWGQGYQPQHF; CDR3nt: TGCGCCAGCAGCCAAGATTGGGGGCAGGGCTATCAGCCCCAGCATTTT
v_gene: TRBV5-1; abundance: NA; j_gene: TRBJ1-1; len: 19; d_gene: TRBD1; CDR3aa: CASTQLPGTGHGVNTEAFF; CDR3nt: TGCGCCAGCACCCAACTCCCCGGGACAGGGCACGGGGTAAACACTGAAGCTTTCTTT
v_gene: TRBV1; abundance: NA; j_gene: TRBJ2-6; len: 20; d_gene: NA; CDR3aa: CTSSQDIPGQSFSGANVLTF; CDR3nt: TGCACCAGCAGCCAGGACATCCCGGGACAGTCCTTCTCTGGGGCCAACGTCCTGACTTTC
v_gene: TRBV18; abundance: NA; j_gene: TRBJ1-2; len: 15; d_gene: NA; CDR3aa: CASSRNLRVDYGYTF; CDR3nt: TGTGCCAGCTCCCGCAACTTGCGGGTAGACTATGGCTACACCTTC